The rows below give T cell receptor beta chains drawn from one sample of a study of cytotoxic CD8 clonotypes in ibrutinib-treated CLL. Profiled with immunoSEQ multiplex PCR; TCRdb holds only in-frame clones, not every one. Counted here are roughly 58,000 clones, 54% occurring once; the ten biggest clones make up 20% to 30%. Sequences were derived from PBMCs, sampled at disease progression, from a patient treated with ibrutinib. These receptors originate from a human donor with chronic lymphocytic leukemia. Each CDR3 is given with its conserved first and last residue. Fields, in order: D gene, J gene, clone size, V gene, CDR3 length, CDR3 DNA, CDR3 protein. A D gene is named only where the DNA matches it firmly. Only part of the rows carry a size: once, few, many, or a class if the clone is expanded.

>.|TRBJ2-2|.|TRBV7-9|15
TGTGCCAGCAGCACGTCGGACCTTAACACCGGGGAGCTGTTTTTT
CASSTSDLNTGELFF
>TRBD2|TRBJ2-7|once|TRBV28|15
TGTGCCAGCAGGGAGGGCGGGGGGAGCTCCTACGAGCAGTACTTC
CASREGGGSSYEQYF
>.|TRBJ2-7|.|TRBV27|15
TGTGCCAGCAGCCTTTGGAGGGGAAGCGGTTACGAGCAGTACTTC
CASSLWRGSGYEQYF
>.|TRBJ2-5|medium-sized|TRBV7-3|17
TGTGCCAGCAGCCCTTGGGGTTTCCGGCAGCTACAAGAGACCCAGTACTTC
CASSPWGFRQLQETQYF
>.|TRBJ2-6|.|TRBV30|18
TGTGCCTGGAGAAAACTTACAGGGGACTCCTCTGGGGCCAACGTCCTGACTTTC
CAWRKLTGDSSGANVLTF
>.|TRBJ2-7|.|TRBV5-1|15
TGCGCCAGCAGATTAACTCAGGGGACCTCCTACGAGCAGTACTTC
CASRLTQGTSYEQYF
>.|TRBJ1-1|.|TRBV9|12
TGTGCCAGCAGCGTAGATCCATCTGAAGCTTTCTTT
CASSVDPSEAFF
>.|TRBJ1-5|few|TRBV30|13
TGTGCCTGGAGTGTACTGGACAATCAGCCCCAGCATTTT
CAWSVLDNQPQHF
>TRBD1|TRBJ2-2|medium-sized|TRBV30|14
TGTGCCTGGAAGGGGACAGGGGATACCGGGGAGCTGTTTTTT
CAWKGTGDTGELFF
>.|TRBJ1-2|.|TRBV5-1|15
TGCGCCAGCAAGTCTGACGGACAGATAGTTTCTGGCTACACCTTC
CASKSDGQIVSGYTF
>TRBD1|TRBJ1-1|.|TRBV30|11
TGTGCCTGGGGTAGGACAGGTAAAGCTTTCTTT
CAWGRTGKAFF
>.|TRBJ1-5|.|TRBV7-2|13
TGTGCCAGCAGCTTGGGACCGTATCAGCCCCAGCATTTT
CASSLGPYQPQHF
>TRBD1|TRBJ1-5|.|TRBV5-6|15
TGTGCCAGCAGCCGTTGGACAGGAATAAATCAGCCCCAGCATTTT
CASSRWTGINQPQHF
>TRBD1|TRBJ2-2|.|TRBV7-6|14
TGTGCCAGCAGCTTAGGGACAGGGACCGGGGAGCTGTTTTTT
CASSLGTGTGELFF
>.|TRBJ1-3|.|TRBV25-1|17
TGTGCCAGCAGTTTCGGGTTACTTAAAGGGTCTGGAAACACCATATATTTT
CASSFGLLKGSGNTIYF
>.|TRBJ2-5|.|TRBV2|13
TGTGCCAGCAGTGAGGTATTCCAAGAGACCCAGTACTTC
CASSEVFQETQYF
>TRBD1|TRBJ1-6|few|TRBV9|14
TGTGCCAGCAGCTTGGGACAGGGTTACTCACCCCTCCACTTT
CASSLGQGYSPLHF
>.|TRBJ2-3|.|TRBV27|13
TGTGCCAGCAGTTTTGGGGGTAGAGATACGCAGTATTTT
CASSFGGRDTQYF
>.|TRBJ1-1|.|TRBV30|14
TGTGCCTGGACTACGGACAGTCTGAACACTGAAGCTTTCTTT
CAWTTDSLNTEAFF
>.|TRBJ2-7|.|TRBV5-1|12
TGCGCCAGCAGCCCCGGATTCTACGAGCAGTACTTC
CASSPGFYEQYF
>.|TRBJ2-3|.|TRBV5-6|15
TGTGCCAGCAGCTTCAAAGGGGAGGGCACAGATACGCAGTATTTT
CASSFKGEGTDTQYF
>TRBD2|TRBJ2-6|once|TRBV10-3|17
TGTGCCATCAGTGGTCTAGCGGTGGACTCTGGGGCCAACGTCCTGACTTTC
CAISGLAVDSGANVLTF
>.|TRBJ1-1|.|TRBV27|14
TGTGCCAGCAGTTTATCTAGGGTGAACACTGAAGCTTTCTTT
CASSLSRVNTEAFF
>.|TRBJ1-6|.|TRBV30|12
TGTGCCTGGAAGGGCCAGAATTCACCCCTCCACTTT
CAWKGQNSPLHF
>.|TRBJ1-2|many|TRBV28|13
TGTGCCAGCAGTGAAAGACTGAACTATGGCTACACCTTC
CASSERLNYGYTF